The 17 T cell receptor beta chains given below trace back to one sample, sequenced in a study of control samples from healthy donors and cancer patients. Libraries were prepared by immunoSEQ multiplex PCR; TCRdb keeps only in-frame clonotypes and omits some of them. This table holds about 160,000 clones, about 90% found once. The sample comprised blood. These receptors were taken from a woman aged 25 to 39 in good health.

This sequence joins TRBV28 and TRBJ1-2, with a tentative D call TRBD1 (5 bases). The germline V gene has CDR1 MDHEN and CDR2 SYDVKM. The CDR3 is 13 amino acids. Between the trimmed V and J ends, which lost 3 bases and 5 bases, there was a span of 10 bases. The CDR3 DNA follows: TGTGCCAGCAGTTTTTTGGGGGATTATGGCTACACCTTC. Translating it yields CASSFLGDYGYTF.

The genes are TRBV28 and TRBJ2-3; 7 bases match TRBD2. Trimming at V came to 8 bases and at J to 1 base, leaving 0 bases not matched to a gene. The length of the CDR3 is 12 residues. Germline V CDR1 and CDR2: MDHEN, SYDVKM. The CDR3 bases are TGTGCCAGCCGGGGGGGCACAGATACGCAGTATTTT. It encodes CASRGGTDTQYF.

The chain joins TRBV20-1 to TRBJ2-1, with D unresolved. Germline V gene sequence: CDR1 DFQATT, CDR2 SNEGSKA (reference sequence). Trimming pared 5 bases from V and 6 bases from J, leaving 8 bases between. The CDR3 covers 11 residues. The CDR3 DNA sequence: TGCAGTGCTTTTGGCGGCAATGAGCAGTTCTTC. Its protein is CSAFGGNEQFF.

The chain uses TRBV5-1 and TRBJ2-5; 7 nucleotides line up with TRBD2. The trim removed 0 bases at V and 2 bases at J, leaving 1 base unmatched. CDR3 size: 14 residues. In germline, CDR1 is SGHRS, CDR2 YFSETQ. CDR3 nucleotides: TGCGCCAGCAGCTTGGAACTAGCGCAAGAGACCCAGTACTTC. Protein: CASSLELAQETQYF.

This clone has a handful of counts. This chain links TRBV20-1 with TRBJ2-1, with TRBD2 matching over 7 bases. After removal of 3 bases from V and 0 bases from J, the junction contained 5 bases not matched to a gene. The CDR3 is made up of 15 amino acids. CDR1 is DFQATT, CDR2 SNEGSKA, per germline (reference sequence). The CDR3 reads CSASQAGVSYNEQFF. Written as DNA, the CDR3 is TGCAGTGCTAGTCAGGCGGGAGTCTCCTACAATGAGCAGTTCTTC.

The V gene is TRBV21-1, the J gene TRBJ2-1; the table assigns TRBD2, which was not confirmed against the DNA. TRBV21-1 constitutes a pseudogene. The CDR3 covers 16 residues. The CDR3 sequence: CARGPNVREPLNEQFF. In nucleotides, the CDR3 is TGTGCCAGAGGCCCTAACGTGCGGGAACCCTTGAATGAGCAGTTCTTC.

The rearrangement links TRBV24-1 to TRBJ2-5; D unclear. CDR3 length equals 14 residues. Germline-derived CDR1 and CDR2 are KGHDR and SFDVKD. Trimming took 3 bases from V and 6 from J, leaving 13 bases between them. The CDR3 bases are TGTGCCACCAGTGATAGGCAGGAGTGGAAGACCCAGTACTTC. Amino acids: CATSDRQEWKTQYF.

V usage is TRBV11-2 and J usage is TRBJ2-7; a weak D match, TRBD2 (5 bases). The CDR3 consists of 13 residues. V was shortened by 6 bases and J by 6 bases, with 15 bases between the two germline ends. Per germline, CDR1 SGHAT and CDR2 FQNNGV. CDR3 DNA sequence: TGTGCCAGCAGGGAGGCGCGCTCCGGCGAGCAGTACTTC. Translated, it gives CASREARSGEQYF.

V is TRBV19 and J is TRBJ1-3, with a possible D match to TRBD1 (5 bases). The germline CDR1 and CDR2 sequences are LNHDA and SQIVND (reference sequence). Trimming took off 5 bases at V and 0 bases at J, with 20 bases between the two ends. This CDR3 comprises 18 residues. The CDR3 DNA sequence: TGTGCCAGTAGTTGGAGACTCGGACATAGTCTCTCTGGAAACACCATATATTTT. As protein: CASSWRLGHSLSGNTIYF. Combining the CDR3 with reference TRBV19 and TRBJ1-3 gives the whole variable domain DGGITQSPKYLFRKEGQNVTLSCEQNLNHDAMYWYRQDPGQGLRLIYYSQIVNDFQKGDIAEGYSVSREKKESFPLTVTSAQKNPTAFYLCASSWRLGHSLSGNTIYFGEGSWLTVV.

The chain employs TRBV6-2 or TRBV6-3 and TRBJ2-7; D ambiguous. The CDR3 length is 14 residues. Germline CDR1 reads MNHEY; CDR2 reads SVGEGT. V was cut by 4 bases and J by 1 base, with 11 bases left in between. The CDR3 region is CASSFFRASYEQYF. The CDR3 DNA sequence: TGTGCCAGCAGTTTTTTCCGAGCTTCCTACGAGCAGTACTTC.

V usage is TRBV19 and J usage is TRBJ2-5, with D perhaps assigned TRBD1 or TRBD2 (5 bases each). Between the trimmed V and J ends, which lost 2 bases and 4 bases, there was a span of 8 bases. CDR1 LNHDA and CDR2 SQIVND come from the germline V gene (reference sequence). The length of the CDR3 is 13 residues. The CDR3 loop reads CASSIRDGETQYF. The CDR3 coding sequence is TGTGCCAGTAGTATACGGGACGGAGAGACCCAGTACTTC.

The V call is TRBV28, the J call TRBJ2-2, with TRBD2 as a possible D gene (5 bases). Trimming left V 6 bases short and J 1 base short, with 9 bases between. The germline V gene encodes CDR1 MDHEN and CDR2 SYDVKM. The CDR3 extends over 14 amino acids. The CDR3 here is CASSFGLNTGELFF. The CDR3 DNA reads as TGTGCCAGCAGCTTCGGACTGAACACCGGGGAGCTGTTTTTT.

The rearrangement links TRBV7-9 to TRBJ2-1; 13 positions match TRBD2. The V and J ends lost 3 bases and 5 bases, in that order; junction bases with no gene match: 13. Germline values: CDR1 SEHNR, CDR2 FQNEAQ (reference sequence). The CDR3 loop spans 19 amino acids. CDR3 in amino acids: CASSFIVLPGLAGNNEQFF. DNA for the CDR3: TGTGCCAGCAGCTTCATAGTCCTTCCGGGACTAGCGGGAAACAATGAGCAGTTCTTC.

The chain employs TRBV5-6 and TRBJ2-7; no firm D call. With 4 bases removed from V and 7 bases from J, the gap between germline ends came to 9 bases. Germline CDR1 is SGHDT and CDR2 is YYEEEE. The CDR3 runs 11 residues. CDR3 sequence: CASSLSGEQYF. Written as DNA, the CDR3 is TGTGCCAGCAGCCTGTCTGGGGAGCAGTACTTC.

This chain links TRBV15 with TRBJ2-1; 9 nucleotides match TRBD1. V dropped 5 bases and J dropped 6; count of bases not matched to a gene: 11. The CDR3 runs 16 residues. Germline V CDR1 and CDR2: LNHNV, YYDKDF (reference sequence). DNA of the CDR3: TGTGCCACCAGCGGCGAGGGACAGGGCTCGGCCAATGAGCAGTTCTTC. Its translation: CATSGEGQGSANEQFF.

The DNA of the CDR3 is TGCAGCGTTGAAAGCCTGTATGGCTACACCTTC. Its protein is CSVESLYGYTF. The rearrangement links TRBV29-1 to TRBJ1-2; D remains unclear. This CDR3 has 11 amino acids. The germline V and J ends were trimmed by 2 bases and 5 bases, with 6 bases remaining between them. Germline-derived CDR1 and CDR2 are SQVTM and ANQGSEA.

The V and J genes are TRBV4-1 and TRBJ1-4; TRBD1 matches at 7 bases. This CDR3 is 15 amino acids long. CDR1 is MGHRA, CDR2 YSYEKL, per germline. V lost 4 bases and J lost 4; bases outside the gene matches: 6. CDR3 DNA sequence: TGCGCCAGCAGCCCCAGGGACAGCCTTAATGAAAAACTGTTTTTT. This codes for CASSPRDSLNEKLFF.